Shown below are 25 T cell receptor beta chains from a single sample sequenced in a study of cytomegalovirus exposure and HLA in healthy donors. Using immunoSEQ multiplex PCR, the repertoire was profiled, and TCRdb retains in-frame clones only, with some absent. Seen here are 300,000 to 450,000 clones, around 86% observed once, and the top ten hold about 0.8%. The sample was PBMCs. The receptor set was obtained from a woman aged 18-29 years in good health and CMV-seronegative.

This clone was seen only once. The chain is built from TRBV6-1 and TRBJ2-5; 10 nucleotides agree with TRBD1. The CDR3 covers 16 residues. With V trimmed by 2 bases and J by 5 bases, 8 bases remained unmatched. CDR1 MNHNS and CDR2 SASEGT come from the germline V gene. The CDR3 DNA is TGTGCCAGCAGTGAAACCTTGACAGGGGGCAGGGAGACCCAGTACTTC. This codes for CASSETLTGGRETQYF.

The chain links TRBV13 to TRBJ2-7; 8 positions match TRBD2. Trimming at V came to 3 bases and at J to 4 bases, leaving 5 bases not matched to a gene. CDR1 PRHDT and CDR2 FYEKMQ come from the germline V gene (reference sequence). CDR3 size: 14 residues. CDR3 protein: CASSFRGGDYEQYF. CDR3 DNA: TGTGCCAGCAGCTTCCGGGGGGGTGATTACGAGCAGTACTTC.

This rearrangement joins TRBV11-2 to TRBJ2-2; 8 positions match TRBD2. CDR1 is SGHAT and CDR2 is FQNNGV in the germline V gene. V shed 2 bases, J shed 4 bases, and the junction held 6 bases outside the gene matches. The CDR3 is 16 residues long. CDR3 sequence reads: CASSLTGTSRTGELFF. DNA for the CDR3: TGTGCCAGCAGCTTAACTGGGACTAGTCGCACCGGGGAGCTGTTTTTT.

This clone was counted once. The chain links TRBV5-1 to TRBJ2-2; perhaps TRBD2 as D (5 bases). Germline V lookup: CDR1 SGHRS, CDR2 YFSETQ. The V gene lost 5 bases and the J gene lost 1 base, with 9 bases spanning the gap. CDR3 length equals 14 residues. CDR3 in amino acids: CASRSGRNTGELFF. The CDR3, as DNA: TGCGCCAGCAGATCGGGGAGGAACACCGGGGAGCTGTTTTTT.

This chain uses TRBV7-2 with TRBJ2-1; TRBD2 might be the D (6 bases). The CDR3 loop spans 13 amino acids. The V and J ends lost 5 bases and 10 bases respectively, with 15 bases between them. CDR1 and CDR2 (germline): SGHTA, FQGNSA. CDR3 sequence (DNA): TGTGCCAGCAGCCCTCTACGGGAGCGGGAGCAGTTCTTC. Amino acids: CASSPLREREQFF.

This clone is a singleton in its sample. The rearrangement uses TRBV5-6 and TRBJ2-7, with D maybe TRBD1 (5 bases). Trimming pared 0 bases from V and 4 bases from J, leaving 8 bases between. CDR1 and CDR2 from the germline V gene are SGHDT and YYEEEE. The CDR3 spans 13 residues. CDR3 in amino acids: CASSLGYRYEQYF. CDR3 DNA sequence: TGTGCCAGCAGCTTGGGTTACAGGTACGAGCAGTACTTC.

The genes are TRBV2 and TRBJ2-7, with 7 bases matching TRBD1. Per germline, CDR1 SNHLY and CDR2 FYNNEI. V dropped 6 bases and J dropped 3; count of bases not matched to a gene: 5. The CDR3 length is 13 residues. Written as DNA, the CDR3 is TGTGCCAGCAGCTACAGACAGGGCTACGAGCAGTACTTC. As protein: CASSYRQGYEQYF.

In its sample, this clone was seen once. V gene TRBV6-1 combines with J gene TRBJ1-1; possibly TRBD1 for D (6 bases). Germline V gene sequence: CDR1 MNHNS, CDR2 SASEGT. The V end lost 2 bases, the J end lost 6 bases, and 13 bases lay between the germline ends. This CDR3 comprises 14 residues. CDR3 amino acids: CASSETGSAAEAFF. CDR3 DNA sequence: TGTGCCAGCAGTGAAACAGGGTCGGCGGCTGAAGCTTTCTTT.

The V call is TRBV14, the J call TRBJ2-2; 7 bases line up with TRBD1. V was clipped by 3 bases and J by 3 bases; unmatched bases: 4. Germline-derived CDR1 and CDR2 are SGHDN and FVKESK. CDR3 size: 15 residues. The CDR3 reads CASSQGQTYTGELFF. The CDR3 region has the DNA TGTGCCAGCAGCCAGGGACAGACTTACACCGGGGAGCTGTTTTTT.

This clone has just one count. The same CDR3 can be traced to other DNA sequences in this sample. The CDR3 protein is CASSLGLAGGTDTQYF. Here the CDR3 DNA reads TGTGCCAGCAGCCTGGGGCTAGCGGGGGGCACAGATACGCAGTATTTT. The chain links TRBV2 to TRBJ2-3; TRBD2 matches at 10 bases. There are 16 residues in the CDR3. J lost 1 base, V lost 6 bases, and 7 bases had no gene match. Germline CDR1 reads SNHLY; CDR2 reads FYNNEI.

V is TRBV5-1 and J is TRBJ2-2; TRBD2 matches at 14 bases. Germline-derived CDR1 and CDR2 are SGHRS and YFSETQ. J lost 1 base, V lost 4 bases, and 6 bases had no gene match. CDR3 size: 18 residues. The DNA for the CDR3 is TGCGCCAGCAGCAACCACGGGACTAGCGGGGGGAACACCGGGGAGCTGTTTTTT. Protein: CASSNHGTSGGNTGELFF. Looking up the rest from reference TRBV5-1 and TRBJ2-2 gives the full variable domain: KAGVTQTPRYLIKTRGQQVTLSCSPISGHRSVSWYQQTPGQGLQFLFEYFSETQRNKGNFPGRFSGRQFSNSRSEMNVSTLELGDSALYLCASSNHGTSGGNTGELFFGEGSRLTVL.

This clone was seen repeatedly, ten times or more. At one end, the junction sequence differs from germline, possibly due to a read error. This chain joins TRBV11-2 and TRBJ2-7; the match to TRBD1 covers 9 bases. The CDR3 loop spans 18 amino acids. From germline, CDR1 is SGHAT and CDR2 FQNNGV. The CDR3: CASSLDYGTGKASHEQYF. CDR3 nucleotide sequence: TGTGCCAGCAGCTTAGATTACGGGACAGGGAAGGCCTCCCACGAGCAGTACTTC. Together with reference TRBV11-2 and TRBJ2-7, the CDR3 gives the full variable domain: EAGVAQSPRYKIIEKRQSVAFWCNPISGHATLYWYQQILGQGPKLLIQFQNNGVVDDSQLPKDRFSAERLKGVDSTLKIQPAKLEDSAVYLCASSLDYGTGKASHEQYFGPGTRLTVT.

This clone was found a few times. The V gene is TRBV9, the J gene TRBJ1-5; weak D call: TRBD1 (5 bases). Per the germline V gene, CDR1 is SGDLS and CDR2 is YYNGEE. Trimming left V 4 bases short and J 4 bases short, with 15 bases between. CDR3 size: 15 residues. The CDR3 bases are TGTGCCAGCAGCCCTGGGGGACTCAGGAATCAGCCCCAGCATTTT. Encoded protein: CASSPGGLRNQPQHF. Using reference TRBV9 and TRBJ1-5 for the parts outside the CDR3, the full variable domain is DSGVTQTPKHLITATGQRVTLRCSPRSGDLSVYWYQQSLDQGLQFLIQYYNGEERAKGNILERFSAQQFPDLHSELNLSSLELGDSALYFCASSPGGLRNQPQHFGDGTRLSIL.

The chain employs TRBV5-1 and TRBJ1-2; 7 bases match TRBD1. The J segment lost 0 bases and the V segment lost 4 bases, leaving 3 bases of the junction unmatched. Looked up from germline, CDR1 is SGHRS and CDR2 is YFSETQ. The CDR3 length is 14 residues. CDR3 protein: CASSRDSTNYGYTF. The CDR3 coding sequence is TGCGCCAGCAGCCGGGACAGTACTAACTATGGCTACACCTTC. The whole variable domain, remainder taken from reference TRBV5-1 and TRBJ1-2, is KAGVTQTPRYLIKTRGQQVTLSCSPISGHRSVSWYQQTPGQGLQFLFEYFSETQRNKGNFPGRFSGRQFSNSRSEMNVSTLELGDSALYLCASSRDSTNYGYTFGSGTRLTVV.

This sequence joins TRBV5-1 and TRBJ2-3; weak D call: TRBD2 (6 bases). The ends were cut back, 5 bases at V and 3 bases at J, with 16 bases in the middle. The V gene's germline CDR1 is SGHRS and CDR2 YFSETQ. The CDR3 loop spans 15 amino acids. CDR3 in DNA: TGCGCCAGCAGTTTTGTGGCGGGAATTACAGATACGCAGTATTTT. Translated, it gives CASSFVAGITDTQYF.

The CDR3 here is CATRNGASGTDTQYF. The CDR3 DNA follows: TGTGCCACCAGGAATGGGGCGTCGGGCACAGATACGCAGTATTTT. The rearrangement links TRBV15 to TRBJ2-3; a weak D match, TRBD1 (5 bases). Trimming removed 6 bases from V and 1 base from J, with 14 bases in between. The germline CDR1 and CDR2 sequences are LNHNV and YYDKDF (reference sequence). The CDR3 runs to 15 residues.

The chain couples TRBV6-1 to TRBJ2-1; D gene uncertain. V was pared by 3 bases and J by 2 bases, with 11 bases between. CDR3 size: 15 residues. Germline V CDR1 and CDR2: MNHNS, SASEGT. CDR3 sequence: CASSDAPNPYNEQFF. The CDR3 nucleotides are TGTGCCAGCAGTGACGCGCCAAATCCCTACAATGAGCAGTTCTTC.

The chain recombines TRBV4-1 with TRBJ1-3; TRBD1 matches at 12 bases. CDR3 size: 19 residues. J was trimmed by 0 bases and V by 4 bases; bases with no gene match: 10. CDR1 is MGHRA and CDR2 is YSYEKL in the germline V gene. CDR3 sequence (DNA): TGCGCCAGCAGCCCCAGACCGGGACAGGGGGCGAGCTCTGGAAACACCATATATTTT. Encoded protein: CASSPRPGQGASSGNTIYF.

This chain links TRBV5-1 with TRBJ2-7; 10 positions agree with TRBD1. In germline, CDR1 is SGHRS, CDR2 YFSETQ. V trimming: 3 bases; J trimming: 3 bases; junction bases outside the gene matches: 9. The CDR3 runs 16 residues. Written as DNA, the CDR3 is TGCGCCAGCAGCTCCCGCGGGACAGGGGACGTCTACGAGCAGTACTTC. Its protein product is CASSSRGTGDVYEQYF.

The chain carries TRBV2 and TRBJ2-7, with 7 bases fitting TRBD1. The germline gives CDR1 SNHLY, CDR2 FYNNEI. The CDR3 has 13 residues. J was trimmed by 4 bases and V by 11 bases; bases with no gene match: 11. The CDR3 spells CAAKGTVFYEQYF. In DNA form, the CDR3 reads TGTGCCGCAAAAGGGACAGTCTTTTACGAGCAGTACTTC.

The table lists this clone with a count of one. The V call is TRBV4-1, the J call TRBJ2-1, with TRBD1 as a possible D gene (7 bases). V gave up 3 bases and J gave up 10 bases, with 19 bases separating them. The germline CDR1 and CDR2 sequences are MGHRA and YSYEKL. There are 15 residues in the CDR3. For the CDR3, the DNA is TGCGCCAGCAGCCAGGGGGGACAGCCGCTAGTAGAGCAGTTCTTC. It specifies CASSQGGQPLVEQFF.

In its sample, this clone was seen a few times. V and J are TRBV7-9 and TRBJ1-2; D gene unclear. This CDR3 region has 12 residues. V was trimmed by 6 bases and J by 8 bases, leaving 13 bases between them. From germline, CDR1 is SEHNR and CDR2 FQNEAQ (reference sequence). The CDR3 DNA reads TGTGCCAGCAGTAATTCGGGGAGCGGCTACACCTTC. It yields the protein CASSNSGSGYTF.

The chain carries TRBV6-5 and TRBJ2-3; 7 positions match TRBD1. This CDR3 comprises 15 residues. Trimming removed 4 bases from V and 2 bases from J; junction bases left unmatched: 6. Germline V gene data show CDR1 as MNHEY and CDR2 as SVGAGI. The CDR3 here is CASSLGDSYTDTQYF. CDR3 in DNA: TGTGCCAGCAGTTTGGGGGACAGCTACACAGATACGCAGTATTTT.

The chain recombines TRBV5-6 with TRBJ1-2; D not certain. Deletions cut 0 bases from V and 3 bases from J, with 18 bases between. The CDR3 contains 17 residues. Germline loops: CDR1 SGHDT, CDR2 YYEEEE. The CDR3 DNA reads TGTGCCAGCAGCTTGGAATATCAGGCAGACCCACACTATGGCTACACCTTC. The encoded protein is CASSLEYQADPHYGYTF.

The chain combines TRBV27 with TRBJ2-2; 8 bases map to TRBD1. V lost 3 bases, J lost 7 bases, and 10 bases stayed unmatched. From germline, CDR1 is MNHEY and CDR2 SMNVEV (reference sequence). CDR3 length: 16 residues. The CDR3 nucleotides are TGTGCCAGCAGTTTTGGGCAGGGGGCGCGGGTCGGGGAGCTGTTTTTT. Translation: CASSFGQGARVGELFF.